This TCR beta chain was retrieved from a study of ipilimumab plus nivolumab after autologous stem cell transplantation. Assay used: immunoSEQ multiplex PCR; TCRdb lists only in-frame clones, some missing. The profile shows just over 40,000 clones, about 91% of them singletons. Looked up from germline, CDR1 is SNHLY and CDR2 is FYNNEI. Trimming stripped 7 bases from V and 9 bases from J, with 13 bases between. CDR3 length: 13 residues. The TCR was taken from a male donor with multiple myeloma. V and J are TRBV2 and TRBJ1-6; no clear D gene. The specimen was PBMCs, collected in a trial of ipilimumab plus nivolumab as post-transplant consolidation. The CDR3 nucleotides are TGTGCCAGCACCTTAGGTACTGGTTCACCCCTCCACTTT. Amino acids: CASTLGTGSPLHF. The full variable domain, with the rest looked up from reference TRBV2 and TRBJ1-6, is EPEVTQTPSHQVTQMGQEVILRCVPISNHLYFYWYRQILGQKVEFLVSFYNNEISEKSEIFDDQFSVERPDGSNFTLKIRSTKLEDSAMYFCASTLGTGSPLHFGNGTRLTVT.